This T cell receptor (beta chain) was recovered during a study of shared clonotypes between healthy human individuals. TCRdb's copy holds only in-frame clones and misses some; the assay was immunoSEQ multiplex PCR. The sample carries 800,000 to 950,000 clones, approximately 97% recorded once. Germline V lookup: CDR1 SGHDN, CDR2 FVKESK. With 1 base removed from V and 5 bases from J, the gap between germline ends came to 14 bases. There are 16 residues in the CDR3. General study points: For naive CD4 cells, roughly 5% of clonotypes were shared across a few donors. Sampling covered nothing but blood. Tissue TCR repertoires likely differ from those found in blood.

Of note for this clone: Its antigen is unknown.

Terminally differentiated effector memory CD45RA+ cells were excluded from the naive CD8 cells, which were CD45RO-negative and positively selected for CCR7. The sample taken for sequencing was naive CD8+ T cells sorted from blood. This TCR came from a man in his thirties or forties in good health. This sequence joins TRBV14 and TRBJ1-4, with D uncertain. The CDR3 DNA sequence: TGTGCCAGCAGCCAAGGATGGATCTTGGCCAATGAAAAACTGTTTTTT. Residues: CASSQGWILANEKLFF.